These 9 T cell receptor beta chains were sequenced from one sample in a study of OX40 agonist ivuxolimab in advanced cancers. Sequencing used immunoSEQ multiplex PCR; TCRdb keeps in-frame clones, though not all of them. The sample carries 45,000 or so clones, roughly 88% recorded once. Sequences were derived from CD4+ or CD8+ T cells sorted from blood, sampled in a trial of the OX40 agonist ivuxolimab. Source of these receptors: an adult with an advanced solid tumor such as melanoma, head and neck, liver or kidney cancer.

The chain combines TRBV7-3 with TRBJ1-2; D is ambiguous. There are 15 residues in the CDR3. The germline CDR1 and CDR2 sequences are SGHTA and FQGTGA. Between the trimmed V and J ends, which lost 4 bases and 1 base, there was a span of 13 bases. CDR3 region: CASSSSPVGNYGYTF. In nucleotides, the CDR3 is TGTGCCAGCAGCTCGTCCCCCGTGGGTAACTATGGCTACACCTTC.

This rearrangement joins TRBV18 to TRBJ1-1; tentatively, D is TRBD1 (6 bases). Germline V gene data show CDR1 as KGHSH and CDR2 as LQKENI. V lost 5 bases, J lost 5 bases, and 15 bases lay in between. The CDR3 is 14 amino acids. The CDR3 coding sequence is TGTGCCAGCTCAGAAAATGGGGGGCGAACTGAAGCTTTCTTT. It yields the protein CASSENGGRTEAFF. The entire variable domain, with the rest obtained from reference TRBV18 and TRBJ1-1, is as follows: NAGVMQNPRHLVRRRGQEARLRCSPMKGHSHVYWYRQLPEEGLKFMVYLQKENIIDESGMPKERFSAEFPKEGPSILRIQQVVRGDSAAYFCASSENGGRTEAFFGQGTRLTVV.

The gene calls are TRBV6-1 and TRBJ2-5, with 10 bases aligning to TRBD1. The CDR3 runs 13 residues. V shed 7 bases, J shed 4 bases, and the junction held 3 bases outside the gene matches. Germline CDR1 and CDR2: MNHNS and SASEGT. The CDR3 coding sequence is TGTGCCAGCATTAGGACAGGGGGAGAGACCCAGTACTTC. Its protein is CASIRTGGETQYF.

The chain links TRBV27 to TRBJ2-7, with 9 nucleotides matching TRBD1. Germline CDR1 MNHEY, CDR2 SMNVEV (reference sequence). This CDR3 is 13 amino acids long. V was clipped by 4 bases and J by 3 bases; unmatched bases: 1. Here the CDR3 reads CASSWDRDYEQYF. The CDR3, as DNA: TGTGCCAGCAGTTGGGACAGGGACTACGAGCAGTACTTC.

The chain recombines TRBV5-1 with TRBJ1-2, with 7 bases matching TRBD1. CDR1 and CDR2 from the germline V gene are SGHRS and YFSETQ. The J segment lost 0 bases and the V segment lost 8 bases, leaving 7 bases of the junction unmatched. The CDR3 extends over 14 amino acids. CDR3 in amino acids: CASRTGTANYGYTF. The CDR3 coding sequence is TGCGCCAGTAGGACAGGAACAGCTAACTATGGCTACACCTTC.

The chain combines TRBV19 with TRBJ1-4; D perhaps matches TRBD1 (5 bases). The germline V and J ends were trimmed by 1 base and 12 bases, with 12 bases remaining between them. Germline-derived CDR1 and CDR2 are LNHDA and SQIVND (reference sequence). The CDR3 extends over 13 amino acids. This CDR3 reads CASSIVVRGELFF. CDR3 bases: TGTGCCAGTAGTATAGTGGTCCGGGGGGAACTGTTTTTT.

This chain connects TRBV27 to TRBJ2-2; a possible D gene is TRBD1 (5 bases). The ends were cut back, 6 bases at V and 4 bases at J, with 9 bases in the middle. The CDR3 sequence is 13 residues long. Germline CDR1 reads MNHEY; CDR2 reads SMNVEV (reference sequence). Here the CDR3 DNA reads TGTGCCAGCAGCAGGGAAGTCACCGGGGAGCTGTTTTTT. This encodes CASSREVTGELFF.

The rearrangement uses TRBV15 and TRBJ1-5; D perhaps matches TRBD1 (5 bases). Germline loops: CDR1 LNHNV, CDR2 YYDKDF (reference sequence). Trimming shortened V by 0 bases and J by 4 bases, and 10 bases separated the two germline ends. The CDR3 covers 15 residues. The CDR3 sequence: CATSRDAGGNQPQHF. In nucleotides, the CDR3 is TGTGCCACCAGCAGAGATGCTGGGGGGAATCAGCCCCAGCATTTT.

The chain has TRBV7-9 and TRBJ1-2; TRBD1 aligns across 8 bases. Germline CDR1 is SEHNR and CDR2 is FQNEAQ (reference sequence). After removal of 5 bases from V and 7 bases from J, the junction contained 9 bases not matched to a gene. The CDR3 sequence is 14 residues long. CDR3 loop: CASSHIGQGGGYTF. CDR3 bases: TGTGCCAGCAGCCACATTGGACAGGGCGGTGGCTACACCTTC.